This entry concerns a single T cell receptor (beta chain). Its antigen is still unknown. With 60 Vbeta and 13 Jbeta primers, the PCR was carried out. Measured with immunoSEQ multiplex PCR; TCRdb has only the in-frame clones, and not every one. The top ten clones hold 4.1% of a sample with around 120,000 clones, around 79% of them seen once. The data originate from a study of cytomegalovirus exposure and HLA in healthy donors. General study findings and limits: TCR beta V segments were, for the most part, productive about 87% or about 30% of the time in an earlier analysis. Among the most significant clusters, several appeared linked to common viral pathogens in a later analysis. In vitro experiments confirmed that a few CMV-associated chains were specific for CMV antigens.

The length of the CDR3 is 14 residues. Trimming removed 6 bases at V and 2 bases at J, with 14 bases between. Germline V gene data show CDR1 as MNHEY and CDR2 as SMNVEV (reference sequence). This receptor was taken from a woman in her thirties or forties in good health and CMV-seronegative. The chain joins TRBV27 to TRBJ2-7; D is possibly TRBD2 (7 bases). Sequencing was done on a sample of PBMCs. CDR3 protein: CASSHGGAPYEQYF. For the CDR3, the DNA is TGTGCCAGCAGCCATGGGGGGGCGCCCTACGAGCAGTACTTC.